This entry is about one T cell receptor beta chain. This entry is derived from a study of blood T cell repertoires in COVID-19. Overall study context: T cells, B-cell-depleted T cells, or PBMCs provided the cDNA or gDNA that served as material.

The CDR3 consists of 14 residues. Germline CDR1 is LNHNV and CDR2 is YYDKDF (reference sequence). V dropped 3 bases and J dropped 6 bases, with 13 bases sitting between them. In the original workflow: Amplification of reference gene primers provided the estimated nucleated cell counts. The data were produced by immunoSEQ multiplex PCR, yet TCRdb's version contains in-frame clones alone and is incomplete. That table supplies the V and J calls and clone size; D and trimming were determined from the DNA. The table records about 200,000 clones, roughly 80% of them present only once. The chain uses TRBV15 and TRBJ2-3; D perhaps matches TRBD2 (5 bases). The sample taken for sequencing was peripheral blood. This TCR was recovered from a woman of 80 years or more with acute or convalescent COVID-19. CDR3 amino acids: CATSSGLQVDTQYF. The DNA of the CDR3 is TGTGCCACCAGCAGCGGACTGCAAGTCGATACGCAGTATTTT. The whole variable domain, remainder taken from reference TRBV15 and TRBJ2-3, is DAMVIQNPRYQVTQFGKPVTLSCSQTLNHNVMYWYQQKSSQAPKLLFHYYDKDFNNEADTPDNFQSRRPNTSFCFLDIRSPGLGDTAMYLCATSSGLQVDTQYFGPGTRLTVL.